Listed here are 9 T cell receptor beta chains from one sample, sequenced in a study of blood T cells in healthy people across ages. Alongside a J-beta primer mix, a sample-barcoded 5' primer served in a second PCR lasting roughly 7 to 11 cycles. Each CDR3 protein gets one entry after TCRdb re-called the 5' RACE reads with MiXCR. The sample gives hundreds of thousands of distinct CDR3 sequences, 58% of which show up once; 22% is in the top ten. The sample taken for sequencing was blood. The receptor source for this set is a man aged 30 to 39 in good health.

The V and J genes are TRBV5-6 and TRBJ2-3, with 10 bases that match TRBD2. The V gene end was trimmed by 0 bases and the J gene end by 9 bases; junction bases not matched to a gene: 7. Germline CDR1 is SGHDT and CDR2 is YYEEEE. The CDR3 is 15 residues long. This chain's CDR3 is CASSLVAGGGATQYF. Written as DNA, the CDR3 is TGTGCCAGCAGCTTGGTAGCGGGAGGAGGTGCGACGCAGTATTTT.

The V and J genes are TRBV6-2 or TRBV6-3 and TRBJ2-7, with TRBD1 matching over 9 bases. This CDR3 has 16 residues. CDR1 is MNHEY and CDR2 is SVGEGT in the germline V gene. Germline trimming cut 6 bases from V and 7 bases from J; bases unmatched to any gene: 16. The CDR3 coding sequence is TGTGCCAGCAGCCAAGGGAGGACAGGGGCTTTCAATGAGCAGTACTTC. Translating gives CASSQGRTGAFNEQYF.

This rearrangement joins TRBV6-2 or TRBV6-3 to TRBJ1-5; D remains ambiguous. The germline V gene encodes CDR1 MNHEY and CDR2 SVGEGT. The ends were cut back, 7 bases at V and 4 bases at J, with 11 bases in the middle. The CDR3 extends over 13 amino acids. CDR3: CASTDDGNQPQHF. CDR3 in DNA: TGTGCCAGCACCGATGACGGGAATCAGCCCCAGCATTTT.

The chain couples TRBV5-1 to TRBJ2-3, with D tentatively TRBD2 (5 bases). Looked up from germline, CDR1 is SGHRS and CDR2 is YFSETQ. V was pared by 5 bases and J by 8 bases, with 21 bases between. CDR3 length equals 15 residues. The CDR3 sequence: CASRVELGGWATQYF. In nucleotides, the CDR3 is TGCGCCAGCAGGGTCGAATTAGGAGGATGGGCTACGCAGTATTTT.

The chain uses TRBV11-2 and TRBJ2-3, with D possibly TRBD2 on 5 matching bases. CDR3 length: 14 amino acids. Trimming took 0 bases from V and 8 from J, leaving 12 bases between them. CDR1 and CDR2 from the germline V gene are SGHAT and FQNNGV. In DNA, the CDR3 is TGTGCCAGCAGCTTAGACGTGCTCCGGGGTACGCAGTATTTT. This sequence encodes CASSLDVLRGTQYF.

V gene TRBV9 combines with J gene TRBJ2-2, with 8 nucleotides matching TRBD2. The CDR3 is made up of 16 amino acids. Per germline, CDR1 SGDLS and CDR2 YYNGEE. With V trimmed by 4 bases and J by 3 bases, 8 bases remained unmatched. The CDR3 spells CASSPRAGVDTGELFF. The CDR3 nucleotides read TGTGCCAGCAGCCCTCGAGCGGGGGTCGACACCGGGGAGCTGTTTTTT. The full variable domain, completed using reference TRBV9 and TRBJ2-2, is DSGVTQTPKHLITATGQRVTLRCSPRSGDLSVYWYQQSLDQGLQFLIQYYNGEERAKGNILERFSAQQFPDLHSELNLSSLELGDSALYFCASSPRAGVDTGELFFGEGSRLTVL.

The CDR3 is CASSSARANYGYTF. The CDR3 DNA follows: TGTGCCAGCAGTTCCGCGAGAGCTAACTATGGCTACACCTTC. The chain couples TRBV6-5 to TRBJ1-2, with D unresolved. The CDR3 covers 14 residues. The germline V and J ends were trimmed by 4 bases and 0 bases, with 9 bases remaining between them. Germline CDR1 reads MNHEY; CDR2 reads SVGAGI.

This clonotype was found once. The junction shows a germline mismatch at one end, possibly a read error. This rearrangement joins TRBV27 to TRBJ1-5; D is uncertain. CDR1 is MNHEY, CDR2 SMNVEV, per germline (reference sequence). CDR3 length equals 13 residues. In nucleotides, the CDR3 is TGTGCCAGCAGTCATGGCAGAGATCAGCCCCGGCATTTT. Its protein is CASSHGRDQPRHF.

Concerning this clonotype: One end of the junction is discordant with germline, which a read error may explain. The J gene is TRBJ1-2, the V gene TRBV28; D remains unclear. Germline values: CDR1 MDHEN, CDR2 SYDVKM. The CDR3 runs to 14 residues. This CDR3 reads CASTSLGGGYGHTF. The CDR3 DNA reads TGTGCCAGCACCTCACTGGGTGGCGGCTATGGCCACACCTTC.